One T cell receptor (beta chain) is described in this entry. Its antigen is not yet known. Base qualities are not provided; no much larger clone lies one nucleotide away. Receptor amplification or capture employed the immunoSEQ multiplex PCR assay. Imported from immuneACCESS, the table was reduced by TCRdb to in-frame sequences with V and J called. These copies leave out some clones; in studies compared against another copy, an unresolved V gene accounts for under half, and the cause of the remainder is not known. The sample records about 250,000 clones, approximately 80% of which are singletons. The ten largest clones add up to 13% of the sample. The data stem from a study of control samples from healthy donors and cancer patients (dated by TCRdb to 2020 to 2021). CDR1 and CDR2 are drawn from the germline V gene: ENHRY, SYGVKD. Trimming takes 6 bases from V and 2 bases from J, and the germline ends sit 15 bases apart. The CDR3 sequence holds 15 residues, the cysteine and phenylalanine included. The only DNA kept is the CDR3, 45 bases in frame from the first base.

Sequencing input: PBMCs. The rearrangement joined TRBV10-3 to TRBJ2-3; possibly the D gene is TRBD2, per 6 matching bases. The sequence derives from a woman in her sixties with lung cancer. The CDR3 has the sequence CAIRAGRENTDTQYF. The sequenced DNA is TGTGCCATCAGGGCGGGACGGGAAAACACAGATACGCAGTATTTT.